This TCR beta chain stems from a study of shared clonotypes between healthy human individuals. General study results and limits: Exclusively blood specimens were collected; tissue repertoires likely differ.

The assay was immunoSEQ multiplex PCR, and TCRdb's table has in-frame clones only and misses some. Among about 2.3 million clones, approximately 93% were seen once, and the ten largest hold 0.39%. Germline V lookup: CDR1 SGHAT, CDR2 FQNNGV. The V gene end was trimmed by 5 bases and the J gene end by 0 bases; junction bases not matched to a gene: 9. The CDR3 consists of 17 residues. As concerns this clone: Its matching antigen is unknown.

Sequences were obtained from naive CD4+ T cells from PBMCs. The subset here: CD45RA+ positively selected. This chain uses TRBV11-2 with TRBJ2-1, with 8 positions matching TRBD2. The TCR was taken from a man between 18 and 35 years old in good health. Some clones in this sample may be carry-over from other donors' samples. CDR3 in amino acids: CASSPGLTSDSYNEQFF. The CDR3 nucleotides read TGTGCCAGCAGCCCAGGTTTGACTAGCGACTCCTACAATGAGCAGTTCTTC.